The 14 T cell receptor beta chains given below trace back to one sample, sequenced in a study of PD-1 blockade in mismatch repair-deficient tumors. Using immunoSEQ multiplex PCR, the repertoire was profiled, and TCRdb retains in-frame clones only, with some absent. The profile covers roughly 120,000 clones, with around 80% appearing a single time and 4% to 6% taken by the ten largest. The source material was peripheral blood, sampled 60 weeks after starting pembrolizumab. The receptor set was obtained from an adult with mismatch repair-deficient cancer.

This rearrangement joins TRBV27 to TRBJ2-7; D might be TRBD2 (6 bases). In germline, CDR1 is MNHEY, CDR2 SMNVEV (reference sequence). V lost 3 bases and J 0 bases, leaving 15 bases between the germline ends. This CDR3 is 16 amino acids long. The DNA of the CDR3 is TGTGCCAGCAGTTTGTTTAGCGCCGGGGGCTCCTACGAGCAGTACTTC. Amino acid sequence: CASSLFSAGGSYEQYF.

The genes are TRBV29-1 and TRBJ2-7; tentatively, D is TRBD1 (5 bases). CDR1 SQVTM and CDR2 ANQGSEA come from the germline V gene. Trimming took off 7 bases at V and 3 bases at J, with 13 bases between the two ends. CDR3 size: 12 residues. Here the CDR3 DNA reads TGCAGCGCGGGTCAGGGTAGCTACGAGCAGTACTTC. Amino acid sequence: CSAGQGSYEQYF.

The chain recombines TRBV6-1 with TRBJ1-1; TRBD1 matches 7 bases. V gave up 7 bases and J gave up 0 bases; unmatched junction bases: 2. The CDR3 runs to 13 residues. Germline V gene lookup returns CDR1 MNHNS and CDR2 SASEGT. The CDR3 region has the DNA TGTGCCAGCAACGACAGGGTGAACACTGAAGCTTTCTTT. Its translation: CASNDRVNTEAFF.

DNA of the CDR3: TGTGCCAGCAGAGGGCATGGGGCCAACGTCCTGACTTTC. Residues: CASRGHGANVLTF. The chain recombines TRBV27 with TRBJ2-6; the D is unclear. With 6 bases removed from V and 3 bases from J, the gap between germline ends came to 6 bases. The germline CDR1 and CDR2 sequences are MNHEY and SMNVEV (reference sequence). This CDR3 is 13 amino acids long.

In its sample, this clone was seen once. The J gene is TRBJ2-5, the V gene TRBV7-2; D possibly corresponds to TRBD2 (6 bases). V lost 3 bases to trimming and J lost 5 bases, with 16 bases between them. The CDR3 is made up of 15 amino acids. Germline V lookup: CDR1 SGHTA, CDR2 FQGNSA. CDR3 amino acids: CASSFLGGSWETQYF. CDR3 coding DNA: TGTGCCAGCAGCTTTCTGGGGGGTTCTTGGGAGACCCAGTACTTC.

This chain uses TRBV5-1 with TRBJ2-5; 9 positions agree with TRBD1. Germline V gene sequence: CDR1 SGHRS, CDR2 YFSETQ. The CDR3 covers 16 residues. With V trimmed by 0 bases and J by 4 bases, 7 bases remained unmatched. The CDR3 DNA follows: TGCGCCAGCAGCTTGGCCACCGGGACAGGGAGAGAGACCCAGTACTTC. It encodes CASSLATGTGRETQYF.

The chain is built from TRBV9 and TRBJ2-1; weak D call: TRBD2 (5 bases). V shed 0 bases and J shed 8 bases, with 18 bases lying between them. Looked up from germline, CDR1 is SGDLS and CDR2 is YYNGEE. The length of the CDR3 is 16 residues. The CDR3 nucleotides are TGTGCCAGCAGCGTAGGCCTAGCCAAGAGGGAGTATGAGCAGTTCTTC. The encoded protein is CASSVGLAKREYEQFF.

The chain uses TRBV29-1 and TRBJ1-5; 8 bases line up with TRBD1. CDR1 SQVTM and CDR2 ANQGSEA come from the germline V gene. V lost 3 bases to trimming and J lost 2 bases; unmatched junction nucleotides: 6. The CDR3 contains 15 residues. The CDR3 reads CSVEVTGEGNQPQHF. In DNA, the CDR3 is TGCAGCGTTGAGGTGACAGGGGAAGGCAATCAGCCCCAGCATTTT.

The chain joins TRBV7-9 to TRBJ1-2; D possibly corresponds to TRBD1 (5 bases). CDR3 size: 14 residues. Germline loops: CDR1 SEHNR, CDR2 FQNEAQ (reference sequence). The V and J ends lost 6 bases and 7 bases respectively, with 18 bases between them. The CDR3 loop is CASRSGTPRGGYTF. The CDR3 coding sequence is TGTGCCAGCAGATCCGGGACCCCTAGAGGTGGCTACACCTTC.

The chain links TRBV5-6 to TRBJ1-4, with D unresolved. The CDR3 consists of 12 residues. The germline V and J ends were trimmed by 0 bases and 8 bases, with 5 bases remaining between them. CDR1 is SGHDT, CDR2 YYEEEE, per germline. The CDR3 is CASSLGAEKLFF. The CDR3 DNA reads as TGTGCCAGCAGCTTGGGGGCGGAAAAACTGTTTTTT.

This rearrangement joins TRBV28 to TRBJ2-7; 7 positions agree with TRBD2. Germline V gene lookup returns CDR1 MDHEN and CDR2 SYDVKM. CDR3 size: 14 residues. Germline trimming cut 7 bases from V and 3 bases from J; bases unmatched to any gene: 9. In DNA, the CDR3 is TGTGCCAGCACCATACGTGGGGGGGGCTACGAGCAGTACTTC. It codes for CASTIRGGGYEQYF.

This clone has a single count. The chain combines TRBV21-1 with TRBJ1-5. TRBV21-1 is termed a pseudogene. CDR3 length: 13 amino acids. CDR3 DNA sequence: TGTGCCAGCAGCAACAAACGTAATCAGCCCCAGCATTTT. It codes for CASSNKRNQPQHF.

The rearrangement uses TRBV12-5 and TRBJ2-1; TRBD1 aligns across 8 bases. The germline CDR1 and CDR2 sequences are LGHNT and FRNRAP. The CDR3 is made up of 15 amino acids. Losses at the gene ends were 6 bases for V and 6 bases for J; bases not matched to a gene: 10. The CDR3 here is CASGGFRDRPNEQFF. CDR3 bases: TGTGCTAGTGGCGGGTTCCGGGACAGGCCCAATGAGCAGTTCTTC.

This clone was seen more than once but under ten times. The gene calls are TRBV7-3 and TRBJ2-2; 8 bases are a match to TRBD2. The V segment lost 5 bases and the J segment 4 bases; nucleotides outside the gene matches: 9. CDR3 length: 16 amino acids. Germline assignment: CDR1 SGHTA and CDR2 FQGTGA. CDR3 residues: CASSLGLASGTGELFF. CDR3 nucleotide sequence: TGTGCCAGCAGCCTAGGACTAGCTTCTGGCACCGGGGAGCTGTTTTTT.